One sample yielded the 7 T cell receptor beta chains listed below, sequenced in a study of spatial heterogeneity in lung cancer. Study-wide results and caveats: Tumor mutation count correlated with how many alpha and beta TCRs expanded intratumorally.

TCRdb recomputed calls from the 5' RACE reads with MiXCR, one row per CDR3 protein. The sample contains approximately 7,000 distinct CDR3 sequences, about an eighth of which appear only once. These TCRs are of unknown antigen specificity. Time point here: sample taken at primary tumor resection. The starting material was lung tumor tissue, obtained at surgery. The origin of the receptors is a male donor with early-stage non-small cell lung cancer.

This clonotype was recorded at least ten times. This beta chain is an off-target read within a library intended for alpha chains, so its frequency means little. The chain recombines TRBV5-5 with TRBJ2-3; the match to TRBD1 covers 8 bases. Germline trimming cut 0 bases from V and 6 bases from J; bases unmatched to any gene: 3. The germline V gene has CDR1 SGHKS and CDR2 YYEKEE (reference sequence). The CDR3 runs 14 residues. CDR3 loop: CASSLAGGVDTQYF. Here the CDR3 DNA reads TGTGCCAGCAGCTTGGCAGGGGGCGTGGATACGCAGTATTTT. Full variable domain (outside the CDR3, taken from reference TRBV5-5 and TRBJ2-3): DAGVTQSPTHLIKTRGQQVTLRCSPISGHKSVSWYQQVLGQGPQFIFQYYEKEERGRGNFPDRFSARQFPNYSSELNVNALLLGDSALYLCASSLAGGVDTQYFGPGTRLTVL.

This clonotype was seen more than once but under ten times. Because this beta chain is a stray read in a library intended to capture alpha chains, its abundance should not be given much weight. The chain links TRBV6-5 to TRBJ2-5; 7 bases map to TRBD1. The CDR3 contains 14 residues. J lost 4 bases, V lost 6 bases, and 8 bases had no gene match. From germline, CDR1 is MNHEY and CDR2 SVGAGI. The CDR3: CASSLLQGRETQYF. DNA of the CDR3: TGTGCCAGCAGCCTTCTACAGGGGAGAGAGACCCAGTACTTC.

This clonotype showed up just a few times. Within a library made for alpha chains, this beta chain is off target, and its count is uninformative. This chain connects TRBV11-2 to TRBJ2-2; D is unresolved. The V gene lost 1 base and the J gene lost 2 bases, with 2 bases spanning the gap. Germline CDR1 SGHAT, CDR2 FQNNGV. The CDR3 sequence is 13 residues long. CDR3 DNA sequence: TGTGCCAGCAGCTTAGCCAACACCGGGGAGCTGTTTTTT. Protein: CASSLANTGELFF.

Worth noting for this clonotype: In a library made to pick up alpha chains, this beta chain is a stray read with a size that means little. CDR3 nucleotide sequence: TGTGCCAGCAGTACTGGACTAGCATGGGATGAGCAGTTCTTC. As protein: CASSTGLAWDEQFF. The chain employs TRBV27 and TRBJ2-1; 8 bases align to TRBD2. CDR1 MNHEY and CDR2 SMNVEV come from the germline V gene (reference sequence). CDR3 length equals 14 residues. The V segment lost 5 bases and the J segment 8 bases; nucleotides outside the gene matches: 8.

By sample share, this clonotype is medium-sized (0.01 to 0.1%). Since the library was made to target alpha chains, this beta chain is a stray read and its abundance is not meaningful. The chain combines TRBV6-1 with TRBJ1-5; D is uncertain. This CDR3 spans 13 amino acids. CDR1 and CDR2 (germline): MNHNS, SASEGT. The V gene lost 4 bases and the J gene lost 3 bases, with 7 bases spanning the gap. The CDR3 bases are TGTGCCAGCAGTGTTAGATACAATCAGCCCCAGCATTTT. Protein product: CASSVRYNQPQHF.

This clonotype was counted at least ten times. Because the library targeted alpha chains, this beta chain is an off-target read whose size means little. The chain is built from TRBV20-1 and TRBJ2-3; 9 nucleotides align to TRBD2. Germline V CDR1 and CDR2: DFQATT, SNEGSKA (reference sequence). Trimming cost V 3 bases and J 6 bases; bases outside gene matches: 16. The CDR3 sequence is 17 residues long. CDR3 sequence reads: CSASSPGGGRAYDTQYF. CDR3 nucleotide sequence: TGCAGTGCTAGTTCCCCGGGGGGCGGGAGGGCCTACGATACGCAGTATTTT.

In its sample, this clonotype ranks as medium-sized. The size of this beta chain means little, since it is a stray read in a library made for alpha chains. The chain uses TRBV20-1 and TRBJ1-2; 12 bases agree with TRBD1. Germline CDR1 DFQATT, CDR2 SNEGSKA (reference sequence). The CDR3 contains 14 residues. V shed 3 bases and J 8 bases; nucleotides not matched to a gene: 7. CDR3 region: CSARPGTGGDGYTF. CDR3 DNA: TGCAGTGCTAGGCCCGGGACAGGGGGCGACGGCTACACCTTC.